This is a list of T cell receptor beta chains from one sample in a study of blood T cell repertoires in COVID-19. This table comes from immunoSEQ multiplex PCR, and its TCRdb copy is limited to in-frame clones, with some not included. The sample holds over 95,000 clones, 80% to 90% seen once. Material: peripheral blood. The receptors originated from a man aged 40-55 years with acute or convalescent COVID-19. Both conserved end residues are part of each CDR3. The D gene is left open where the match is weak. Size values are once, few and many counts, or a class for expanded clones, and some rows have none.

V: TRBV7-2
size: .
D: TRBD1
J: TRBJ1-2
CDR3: CASSVGQGSLYGYTF
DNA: TGTGCCAGCAGCGTAGGACAGGGGAGCCTCTATGGCTACACCTTC

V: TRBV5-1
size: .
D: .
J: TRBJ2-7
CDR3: CASSRGSGPLLEQYF
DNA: TGCGCCAGCAGCAGGGGGTCGGGGCCCCTTCTCGAGCAGTACTTC

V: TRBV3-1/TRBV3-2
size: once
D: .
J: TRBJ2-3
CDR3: CASCGPGGGGYTDTQYF
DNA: TGTGCCAGCTGCGGACCTGGGGGGGGCGGATACACAGATACGCAGTATTTT

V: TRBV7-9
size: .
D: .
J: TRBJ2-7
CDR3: CASSQTGSSYEQYF
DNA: TGTGCCAGCAGCCAAACAGGGTCCTCCTACGAGCAGTACTTC

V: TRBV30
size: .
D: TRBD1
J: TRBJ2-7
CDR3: CAWSMGTGKGYEQYF
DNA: TGTGCCTGGAGTATGGGGACAGGGAAAGGCTACGAGCAGTACTTC

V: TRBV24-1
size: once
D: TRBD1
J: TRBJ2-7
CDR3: CAAAERAGGAYEQYF
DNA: TGTGCCGCAGCGGAGCGTGCAGGGGGCGCGTACGAGCAGTACTTC

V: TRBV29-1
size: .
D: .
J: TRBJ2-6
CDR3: CSVETGTYDSGANVLTF
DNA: TGCAGCGTGGAAACCGGGACATATGACTCTGGGGCCAACGTCCTGACTTTC

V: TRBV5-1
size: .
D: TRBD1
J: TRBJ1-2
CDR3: CASSLGTGYGYTF
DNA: TGCGCCAGCAGCTTGGGGACAGGCTACGGCTACACCTTC

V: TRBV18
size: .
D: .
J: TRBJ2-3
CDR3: CASSKDTTDTQYF
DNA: TGTGCCAGCTCAAAAGACACAACAGATACGCAGTATTTT

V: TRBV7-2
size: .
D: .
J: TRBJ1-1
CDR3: CASSLQAGANTEAFF
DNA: TGTGCCAGCAGCTTACAGGCAGGGGCGAACACTGAAGCTTTCTTT

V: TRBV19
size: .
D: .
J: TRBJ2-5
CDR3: CASSIAFGTLQETQYF
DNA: TGTGCCAGTAGTATAGCCTTCGGGACTCTCCAAGAGACCCAGTACTTC

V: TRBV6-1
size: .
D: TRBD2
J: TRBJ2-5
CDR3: CASSEVWGGLASLRETQYF
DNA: TGTGCCAGCAGTGAGGTCTGGGGGGGACTAGCGTCTCTCCGGGAGACCCAGTACTTC

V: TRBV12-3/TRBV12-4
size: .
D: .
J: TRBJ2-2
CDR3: CASSPQNTGELFF
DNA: TGTGCCAGCAGTCCACAGAACACCGGGGAGCTGTTTTTT

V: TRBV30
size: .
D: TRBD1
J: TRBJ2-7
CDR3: CAWGSGTGGYEQYF
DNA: TGTGCCTGGGGATCCGGGACAGGGGGATACGAGCAGTACTTC

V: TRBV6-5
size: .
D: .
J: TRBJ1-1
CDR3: CASSSRGLNTEAFF
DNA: TGTGCCAGCAGTTCCAGGGGTTTGAACACTGAAGCTTTCTTT

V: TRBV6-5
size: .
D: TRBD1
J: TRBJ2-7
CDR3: CASSRTGALRYEQYF
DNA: TGTGCCAGCAGTCGGACAGGGGCCCTCCGTTACGAGCAGTACTTC

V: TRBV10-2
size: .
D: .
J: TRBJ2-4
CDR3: CASSDLGGEGNIQYF
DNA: TGCGCCAGCAGTGATTTAGGGGGTGAAGGAAACATTCAGTACTTC